Each of the 15 T cell receptor beta chains below was sequenced from the same sample in a study of radiation and T cells in renal cell carcinoma. Using immunoSEQ multiplex PCR, the repertoire was profiled, and TCRdb retains in-frame clones only, with some absent. The sample has approximately 9,800 clones; over 60% are singletons. This sample's treatment: treatment-naive control, cytoreductive nephrectomy. The source material was tumor tissue, sampled from a patient whose treatment was nephrectomy without radiotherapy. The receptors shown here come from a man aged 55-75 years with renal cell carcinoma.

The rearrangement links TRBV25-1 to TRBJ1-5; no firm D call. Germline loops: CDR1 MGHDK, CDR2 SYGVNS. CDR3 length equals 11 residues. V shed 2 bases and J shed 7 bases, with 3 bases lying between them. The CDR3 nucleotides read TGTGCCAGCAGTGAAGAACAGCCCCAGCATTTT. It yields the protein CASSEEQPQHF.

The chain joins TRBV7-9 to TRBJ2-5; no clear D. With 3 bases removed from V and 4 bases from J, the gap between germline ends came to 12 bases. Per the germline V gene, CDR1 is SEHNR and CDR2 is FQNEAQ (reference sequence). The CDR3 is 14 amino acids. CDR3: CASSFDSFGETQYF. The CDR3 DNA sequence: TGTGCCAGCAGCTTCGACTCATTCGGAGAGACCCAGTACTTC.

The V gene is TRBV10-3, the J gene TRBJ2-1; 10 bases are a match to TRBD1. Germline assignment: CDR1 ENHRY and CDR2 SYGVKD. The length of the CDR3 is 15 residues. Trimming took 9 bases from V and 5 from J; bases not matched to a gene: 10. The CDR3 bases are TGTGCCATAGCCGGGACAGGGGTCGCTCACAATGAGCAGTTCTTC. It encodes CAIAGTGVAHNEQFF.

V and J are TRBV6-1 and TRBJ2-7; maybe TRBD1 (6 bases). Germline V gives CDR1 MNHNS, CDR2 SASEGT. The V end lost 3 bases, the J end lost 5 bases, and 17 bases lay between the germline ends. The CDR3 covers 15 residues. The CDR3 DNA reads TGTGCCAGCAGTGATATCAGGGGTGGTAGCGACGAGCAGTACTTC. Its protein is CASSDIRGGSDEQYF.

This clone was observed a few times. The gene calls are TRBV4-1 and TRBJ1-1, with D possibly being TRBD1 (5 bases). Deletions cut 2 bases from V and 6 bases from J, with 19 bases between. Germline V lookup: CDR1 MGHRA, CDR2 YSYEKL. This CDR3 has 16 amino acids. The DNA for the CDR3 is TGCGCCAGCAGCCAACAATTGGGGGTTGGAACGGCTGAAGCTTTCTTT. It translates to CASSQQLGVGTAEAFF.

The genes are TRBV19 and TRBJ2-7, with D possibly being TRBD1 or TRBD2 (5 bases each). V was cut by 8 bases and J by 2 bases, with 13 bases left in between. CDR3 length equals 13 residues. Germline V lookup: CDR1 LNHDA, CDR2 SQIVND (reference sequence). CDR3 bases: TGTGCCAGTCGAGCCCGGGGCGCCTACGAGCAGTACTTC. Its protein product is CASRARGAYEQYF.

V and J are TRBV5-6 and TRBJ2-5; a weak D match, TRBD1 (6 bases). The tail of the sequence fits TRBJ2-7 better, so the J call may be wrong. The CDR3 is 13 residues long. Germline loops: CDR1 SGHDT, CDR2 YYEEEE. The CDR3 nucleotides are TGTGCCAGCAGCTTCACAGGGTTTCACGAGCAGTACTTC. This gives the protein CASSFTGFHEQYF.

This chain links TRBV2 with TRBJ2-7, with 7 bases that match TRBD1. The CDR3 consists of 13 residues. The germline CDR1 and CDR2 sequences are SNHLY and FYNNEI. V was pared by 7 bases and J by 1 base, with 4 bases of the junction left unmatched. CDR3 sequence (DNA): TGTGCCAGCATTGGGGGACAGTCCTACGAGCAGTACTTC. Protein product: CASIGGQSYEQYF.

In its sample, this clone was seen a few times. V gene TRBV9 combines with J gene TRBJ2-5; D perhaps matches TRBD2 (6 bases). The V gene's germline CDR1 is SGDLS and CDR2 YYNGEE. The CDR3 extends over 12 amino acids. V was clipped by 2 bases and J by 5 bases, with 7 bases between them. CDR3 nucleotide sequence: TGTGCCAGCAGCGTTCGGGGGGAGACCCAGTACTTC. This sequence encodes CASSVRGETQYF. Full variable domain (missing parts from reference TRBV9 and TRBJ2-5): DSGVTQTPKHLITATGQRVTLRCSPRSGDLSVYWYQQSLDQGLQFLIQYYNGEERAKGNILERFSAQQFPDLHSELNLSSLELGDSALYFCASSVRGETQYFGPGTRLLVL.

CDR3 nucleotides: TGTGCCAGCAGCCCGGGACTAGCGGCCTACGAGCAGTACTTC. It yields the protein CASSPGLAAYEQYF. The chain is built from TRBV4-2 and TRBJ2-7; 11 bases are shared with TRBD2. J gave up 2 bases and V 4 bases, and 1 base lay outside the gene matches. CDR1 LGHNA and CDR2 YNFKEQ come from the germline V gene. CDR3 size: 14 residues.

The J gene is TRBJ1-4, the V gene TRBV30; D possibly corresponds to TRBD1 (5 bases). The CDR3 loop spans 15 amino acids. Trimming shortened V by 3 bases and J by 3 bases, and 14 bases separated the two germline ends. Germline lookup yields CDR1 GTSNPN and CDR2 SVGIG (reference sequence). The CDR3 DNA reads TGTGCCTGGAGGACCGGGGCTACGGCTAATGAAAAACTGTTTTTT. This translates into CAWRTGATANEKLFF.

This clone appeared a single time. V usage is TRBV18 and J usage is TRBJ1-2; D is perhaps TRBD1 (5 bases). Trimming pared 3 bases from V and 2 bases from J, leaving 13 bases between. CDR1 is KGHSH, CDR2 LQKENI, per germline. This CDR3 is 15 amino acids long. The CDR3 nucleotides are TGTGCCAGCTCACCCCCGGGACGGCCCAACTATGGCTACACCTTC. Protein sequence: CASSPPGRPNYGYTF.

This chain connects TRBV5-1 to TRBJ2-5; 9 nucleotides agree with TRBD2. The CDR3 runs to 19 residues. Trimming removed 4 bases from V and 1 base from J; junction bases left unmatched: 17. Germline loops: CDR1 SGHRS, CDR2 YFSETQ. Here the CDR3 DNA reads TGCGCCAGCAGCATCAACCCTAGCGGGGCCCGATCGATCCAAGAGACCCAGTACTTC. Translation: CASSINPSGARSIQETQYF.

The chain joins TRBV4-1 to TRBJ2-5; TRBD2 matches at 13 bases. Germline CDR1 MGHRA, CDR2 YSYEKL. V lost 3 bases, J lost 9 bases, and 16 bases stayed unmatched. This CDR3 has 18 residues. The DNA of the CDR3 is TGCGCCAGCAGCCAGCACGCCGGACTAGCGGGGGCCAGGGAGGCCCAGTACTTC. The encoded protein is CASSQHAGLAGAREAQYF.

The rearrangement joins TRBV28 to TRBJ2-1, with 9 nucleotides matching TRBD1. In germline, CDR1 is MDHEN, CDR2 SYDVKM. This CDR3 spans 17 amino acids. Trimming removed 0 bases from V and 7 bases from J; junction bases left unmatched: 10. In DNA form, the CDR3 reads TGTGCCAGCAGTTTATGGGGGGGACAGGGCCTGCGTAATGAGCAGTTCTTC. The encoded protein is CASSLWGGQGLRNEQFF.